A single sample is the source of the 16 T cell receptor beta chains below, sequenced in a study. The sorted Tregs were CD4+CD25+CD127-/low cells. Each CDR3 protein gets one entry after TCRdb re-called the 5' RACE reads with MiXCR. In the table there are 35,000 to 50,000 distinct CDR3 sequences, 20% to 25% of which are singletons. The specimen sequenced was Tregs sorted from blood. The receptors stem from a female donor with breast cancer.

This clonotype was counted many times. As DNA, the CDR3 is TGCGCCAGTAACCCAGCAGAGAACACCGGGGAGCTGTTTTTT. Translated, it gives CASNPAENTGELFF. J is TRBJ2-2 and V is TRBV5-1, with D unclear. Germline V CDR1 and CDR2: SGHRS, YFSETQ. CDR3 length: 14 residues. V was cut by 8 bases and J by 1 base, with 12 bases left in between.

J is TRBJ2-6 and V is TRBV24-1; 8 positions agree with TRBD1. The junction had 9 bases not matched to a gene; V was cut back by 4 bases and J by 8 bases. Per the germline V gene, CDR1 is KGHDR and CDR2 is SFDVKD. The CDR3 length is 16 residues. CDR3: CATSDPTGAGTNVLTF. CDR3 DNA sequence: TGTGCCACCAGTGACCCGACAGGGGCTGGAACCAACGTCCTGACTTTC.

This clonotype was seen ten or more times. The chain has TRBV6-5 and TRBJ2-7; 9 nucleotides line up with TRBD2. After removal of 2 bases from V and 2 bases from J, the junction contained 1 base not matched to a gene. This CDR3 comprises 14 residues. Germline V gene data show CDR1 as MNHEY and CDR2 as SVGAGI. The CDR3 region is CASSYLAGTYEQYF. In DNA form, the CDR3 reads TGTGCCAGCAGTTACCTAGCGGGAACCTACGAGCAGTACTTC.

Turning to this clonotype: A much larger clone sits a single nucleotide away, making a read error possible. CDR3 in DNA: TGTGTCAGCAGCCAAGGGTCTTCTAGCGGGAGAGAGACCCAGTACTTC. Amino acids: CVSSQGSSSGRETQYF. This chain uses TRBV4-2 with TRBJ2-5; 10 nucleotides match TRBD2. This CDR3 contains 16 residues. CDR1 is LGHNA and CDR2 is YNFKEQ in the germline V gene.

Only one count was recorded for this clonotype. The rearrangement joins TRBV20-1 to TRBJ1-3, with D unresolved. Deletions cut 1 base from V and 4 bases from J, with 20 bases between. The germline V gene has CDR1 DFQATT and CDR2 SNEGSKA (reference sequence). The CDR3 totals 17 residues. In DNA form, the CDR3 reads TGCAGTGCTAGAGCTCTTGAGGATTTGAGTGAGGGAAACACCATATATTTT. Translated: CSARALEDLSEGNTIYF.

Notes on this clonotype: A read error may be the cause here, since a much bigger clone is one base away. The V call is TRBV5-1, the J call TRBJ2-2, with a weak D call TRBD1 (5 bases). The CDR3 is 18 amino acids. Trimming took 4 bases from V and 6 from J, leaving 25 bases between them. CDR1 and CDR2 (germline): SGHRS, YFSETQ. CDR3 DNA sequence: TGCGCCAGCAGCCTGTCGCACGTGGCTTCCGCAGGGTCCGGGGAGCTGTTTTTT. The encoded protein is CASSLSHVASAGSGELFF.

Comment on this clonotype: A much bigger clone sits one base away, suggesting this may be a read error. The chain joins TRBV9 to TRBJ2-2; 10 nucleotides align to TRBD2. The CDR3 is 16 amino acids. From germline, CDR1 is SGDLS and CDR2 YYNGEE. This CDR3 reads CASSVLAGGPFGEPFF. The CDR3 nucleotides are TGTGCCAGCAGCGTATTAGCGGGAGGCCCCTTTGGGGAGCCGTTTTTT.

This clonotype was detected only a few times. The chain uses TRBV20-1 and TRBJ2-1; no reliable D call. The CDR3 runs 15 residues. V lost 3 bases, J lost 3 bases, and 15 bases lay in between. Germline values: CDR1 DFQATT, CDR2 SNEGSKA (reference sequence). DNA for the CDR3: TGCAGTGCTAGTGGTAGCATGGATCTCTACAATGAGCAGTTCTTC. Amino acids: CSASGSMDLYNEQFF.

In its sample, this clonotype was seen many times. V is TRBV12-3 or TRBV12-4 and J is TRBJ2-5, with a weak D call TRBD2 (6 bases). CDR3 size: 13 residues. Trimming took off 7 bases at V and 3 bases at J, with 12 bases between the two ends. The CDR3 loop is CASTLGGEETQYF. CDR3 sequence (DNA): TGTGCCAGCACCCTAGGCGGGGAAGAGACCCAGTACTTC.

This clonotype has only one observation. A much larger clone sits a single nucleotide away, making a read error possible. This chain uses TRBV20-1 with TRBJ2-1; 8 nucleotides align to TRBD2. This CDR3 comprises 14 residues. Germline CDR1 and CDR2: DFQATT and SNEGSKA (reference sequence). For the CDR3, the DNA is TGCAGTACTAGAGAGGGGACTAGTCTCAATGAGCAGTTCTTC. This encodes CSTREGTSLNEQFF.

Only a few counts were recorded for this clonotype. The genes are TRBV20-1 and TRBJ2-3; D gene unclear. This CDR3 is built from 11 residues. Trimming shortened V by 4 bases and J by 6 bases, and 8 bases separated the two germline ends. The germline V gene has CDR1 DFQATT and CDR2 SNEGSKA (reference sequence). CDR3 bases: TGCAGTGCTAATTACGGGGATACGCAGTATTTT. This encodes CSANYGDTQYF.

The chain combines TRBV6-5 with TRBJ2-3, with TRBD2 matching over 8 bases. The CDR3 consists of 16 residues. V was clipped by 4 bases and J by 6 bases; unmatched bases: 12. Germline lookup yields CDR1 MNHEY and CDR2 SVGAGI. This CDR3 reads CASSFSPGGGSDTQYF. The CDR3 DNA reads TGTGCCAGCAGTTTCAGTCCGGGAGGGGGGTCGGATACGCAGTATTTT.

As to this clonotype: A much larger clone lies a single base off, so this may be a read error. The chain carries TRBV29-1 and TRBJ2-1; D unresolved. The CDR3 consists of 13 residues. CDR1 and CDR2 (germline): SQVTM, ANQGSEA. V gave up 3 bases and J gave up 2 bases, with 8 bases separating them. The CDR3 protein is CSVDGLAYNEQFF. CDR3 DNA: TGCAGCGTTGACGGATTAGCCTACAATGAGCAGTTCTTC.

This clonotype was observed a few times. The chain is built from TRBV20-1 and TRBJ1-1; no reliable D call. Trimming took 6 bases from V and 1 from J, leaving 18 bases between them. The CDR3 runs to 15 residues. Germline V CDR1 and CDR2: DFQATT, SNEGSKA (reference sequence). The CDR3 loop reads CSAPDPIIPNTEAFF. Written as DNA, the CDR3 is TGCAGTGCCCCAGACCCGATCATACCGAACACTGAAGCTTTCTTT.

This sequence joins TRBV4-2 and TRBJ2-3, with 8 bases fitting TRBD2. The V gene end was trimmed by 1 base and the J gene end by 6 bases; junction bases not matched to a gene: 6. Germline V gene lookup returns CDR1 LGHNA and CDR2 YNFKEQ. The CDR3 has 15 amino acids. The CDR3 DNA follows: TGTGCCAGCAGCCAAGGCAGCGGGAGTCCGGATACGCAGTATTTT. Amino acids: CASSQGSGSPDTQYF.

This sequence joins TRBV3-1 and TRBJ2-6, with D maybe TRBD2 (5 bases). The CDR3 spans 17 residues. V lost 7 bases and J 2 bases, leaving 18 bases between the germline ends. Germline V gives CDR1 LGHDT, CDR2 YNNKEL (reference sequence). CDR3 coding DNA: TGTGCCAGCAACCTTCCGCTCCGGGGTCCTGGGGCCAACGTCCTGACTTTC. This gives the protein CASNLPLRGPGANVLTF.